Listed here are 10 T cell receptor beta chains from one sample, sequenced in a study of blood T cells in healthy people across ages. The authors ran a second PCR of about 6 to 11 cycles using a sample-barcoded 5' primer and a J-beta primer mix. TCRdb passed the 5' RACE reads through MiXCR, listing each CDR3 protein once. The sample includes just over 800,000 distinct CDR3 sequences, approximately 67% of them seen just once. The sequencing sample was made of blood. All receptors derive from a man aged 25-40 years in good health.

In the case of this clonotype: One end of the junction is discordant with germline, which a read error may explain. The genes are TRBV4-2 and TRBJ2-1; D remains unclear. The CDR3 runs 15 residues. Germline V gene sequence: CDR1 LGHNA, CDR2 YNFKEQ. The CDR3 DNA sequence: TGTGTCAGCAGCCAAGAAGAGCCAACCGACAATGAGCAGTTCTTC. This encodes CVSSQEEPTDNEQFF.

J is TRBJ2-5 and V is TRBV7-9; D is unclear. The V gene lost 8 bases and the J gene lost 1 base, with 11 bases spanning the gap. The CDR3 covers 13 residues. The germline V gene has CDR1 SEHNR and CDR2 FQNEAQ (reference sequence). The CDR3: CASSTRAQETQYF. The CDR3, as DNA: TGTGCCAGCTCCACAAGGGCCCAAGAGACCCAGTACTTC.

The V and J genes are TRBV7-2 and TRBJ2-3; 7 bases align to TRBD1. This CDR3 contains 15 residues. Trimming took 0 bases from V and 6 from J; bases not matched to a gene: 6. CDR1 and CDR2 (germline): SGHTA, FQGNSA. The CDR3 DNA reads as TGTGCCAGCAGCTTAGCGGGGGACAGTCCTGATACGCAGTATTTT. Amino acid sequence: CASSLAGDSPDTQYF.

The CDR3 spells CASSYEGYTF. In DNA, the CDR3 is TGTGCCAGCAGTTACGAGGGCTACACCTTC. The chain links TRBV6-6 to TRBJ1-2, with D uncertain. The CDR3 extends over 10 amino acids. Trimming removed 2 bases from V and 8 bases from J, with 3 bases in between. Germline loops: CDR1 MNHNY, CDR2 SVGAGI (reference sequence).

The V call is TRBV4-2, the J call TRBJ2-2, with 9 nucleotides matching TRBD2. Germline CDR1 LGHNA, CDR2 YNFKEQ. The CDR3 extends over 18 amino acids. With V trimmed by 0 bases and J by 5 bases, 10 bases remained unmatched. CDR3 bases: TGTGCCAGCAGCCAAGAGAGGGCATCAGCGGGGGGTACCGGGGAGCTGTTTTTT. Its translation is CASSQERASAGGTGELFF.

The CDR3 reads CASSALGQGDTGELFF. CDR3 sequence (DNA): TGTGCCAGCAGTGCCCTGGGACAGGGAGACACCGGGGAGCTGTTTTTT. This sequence joins TRBV12-3 or TRBV12-4 and TRBJ2-2, with 9 bases fitting TRBD1. The CDR3 is 16 amino acids. V gave up 5 bases and J gave up 3 bases; unmatched junction bases: 7.

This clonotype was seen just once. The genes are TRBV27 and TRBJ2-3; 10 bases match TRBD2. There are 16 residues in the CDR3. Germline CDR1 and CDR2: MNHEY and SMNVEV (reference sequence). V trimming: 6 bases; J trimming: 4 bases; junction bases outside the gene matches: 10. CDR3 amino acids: CASSHLAGVVADTQYF. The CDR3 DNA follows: TGTGCCAGCAGCCACCTAGCGGGGGTAGTGGCAGATACGCAGTATTTT.

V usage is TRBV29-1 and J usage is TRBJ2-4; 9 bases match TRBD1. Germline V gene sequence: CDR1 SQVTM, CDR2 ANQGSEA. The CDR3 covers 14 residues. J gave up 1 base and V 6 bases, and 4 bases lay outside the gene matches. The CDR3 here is CSVGDRAAKNIQYF. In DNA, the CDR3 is TGCAGCGTAGGGGACAGGGCTGCCAAAAACATTCAGTACTTC. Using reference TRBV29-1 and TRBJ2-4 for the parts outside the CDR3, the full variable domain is SAVISQKPSRDICQRGTSLTIQCQVDSQVTMMFWYRQQPGQSLTLIATANQGSEATYESGFVIDKFPISRPNLTFSTLTVSNMSPEDSSIYLCSVGDRAAKNIQYFGAGTRLSVL.

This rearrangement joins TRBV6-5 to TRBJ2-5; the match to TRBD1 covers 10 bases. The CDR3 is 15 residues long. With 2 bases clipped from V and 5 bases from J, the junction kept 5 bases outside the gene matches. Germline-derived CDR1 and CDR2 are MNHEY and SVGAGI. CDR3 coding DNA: TGTGCCAGCAGTTACGGGGACAGGGGAAGCGAGACCCAGTACTTC. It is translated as CASSYGDRGSETQYF.

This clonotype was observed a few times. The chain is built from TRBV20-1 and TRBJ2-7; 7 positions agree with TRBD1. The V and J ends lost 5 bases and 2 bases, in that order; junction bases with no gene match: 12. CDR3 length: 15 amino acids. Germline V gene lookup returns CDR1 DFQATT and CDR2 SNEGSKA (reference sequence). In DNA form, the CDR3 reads TGCAGTGCTTTTGGGACAGCCCAGTTTACCTACGAGCAGTACTTC. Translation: CSAFGTAQFTYEQYF.